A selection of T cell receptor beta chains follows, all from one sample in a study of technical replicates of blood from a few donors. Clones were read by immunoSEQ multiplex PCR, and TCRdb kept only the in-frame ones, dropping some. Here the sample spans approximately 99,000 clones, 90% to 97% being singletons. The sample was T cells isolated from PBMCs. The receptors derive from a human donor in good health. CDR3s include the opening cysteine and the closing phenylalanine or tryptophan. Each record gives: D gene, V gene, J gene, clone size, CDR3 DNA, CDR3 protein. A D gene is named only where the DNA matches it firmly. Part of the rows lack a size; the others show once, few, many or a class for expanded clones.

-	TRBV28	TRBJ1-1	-	TGTGCCAGCAGTTCAGACCGACTAACCATGAACACTGAAGCTTTCTTT	CASSSDRLTMNTEAFF
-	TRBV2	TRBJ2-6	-	TGTGCCAGCTGCATCCGGGACTCTGGGGCCAACGTCCTGACTTTC	CASCIRDSGANVLTF
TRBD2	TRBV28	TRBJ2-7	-	TGTGCCAGCAGTTTATGGATAGCGGGAAACTACGAGCAGTACTTC	CASSLWIAGNYEQYF
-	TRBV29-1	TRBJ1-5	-	TGCAGCGTTGCCCCTGCGGGGGTCGGGCAGCCCCAGCATTTT	CSVAPAGVGQPQHF
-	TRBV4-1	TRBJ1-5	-	TGCGCCAGCAGCAAAGCCCCGGGACAATCGTTCGGGGGGGGCAATCAGCCCCAGCATTTT	CASSKAPGQSFGGGNQPQHF
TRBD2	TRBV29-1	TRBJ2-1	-	TGCAGCCTAATGGTTGGTGGGGAGGGGCCGCAGTTCTTC	CSLMVGGEGPQFF
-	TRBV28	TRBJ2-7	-	TGTGCCAGCAGTTTGGTGGCCCCCCACGAGCAGTACTTC	CASSLVAPHEQYF
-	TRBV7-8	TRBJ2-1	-	TGTGCCAGCAGCCTCGGTGGGAGTGGGTCCTACAATGAGCAGTTCTTC	CASSLGGSGSYNEQFF
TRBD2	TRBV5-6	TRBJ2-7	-	TGTGCCAGCAGCGGGACTAACTTATTCTACGAGCAGTACTTC	CASSGTNLFYEQYF
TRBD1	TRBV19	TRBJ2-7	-	TGTGCCAGTGCCCTGGCAGGGGGCAATTACTACGAGCAGTACTTC	CASALAGGNYYEQYF
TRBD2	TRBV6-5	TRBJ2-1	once	TGTGCCAGCAGTAAAAGCGGGACTTCCTACAATGAGCAGTTCTTC	CASSKSGTSYNEQFF
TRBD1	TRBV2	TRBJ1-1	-	TGTGCCACCCCGGGACAGGGAGAGACTGAAGCTTTCTTT	CATPGQGETEAFF
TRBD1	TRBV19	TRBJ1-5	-	TGTGCCAGTAGAGGGGACAGGGCTCAGCCCCAGCATTTT	CASRGDRAQPQHF
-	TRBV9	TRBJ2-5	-	TGTGCCAGCAGCGTAGCTACGAGCGGGCGGTTCCAAGAGACCCAGTACTTC	CASSVATSGRFQETQYF
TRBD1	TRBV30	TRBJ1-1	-	TGTGCCTCTATGGACAGGTGGAACACTGAAGCTTTCTTT	CASMDRWNTEAFF
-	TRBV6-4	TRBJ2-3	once	TGTGCCAGCAGTGACGCAGCCGGGGGATTTGGTACGCAGTATTTT	CASSDAAGGFGTQYF
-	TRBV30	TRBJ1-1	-	TGTGCCTGGAGTCCGCCAATAACAAACCGGGGGATAGGGAACACTGAAGCTTTCTTT	CAWSPPITNRGIGNTEAFF
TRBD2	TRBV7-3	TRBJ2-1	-	TGTGCCAGCAGCTTAGGTTTGACTAGCGGGAGGCCCTACGGAACCTACAATGAGCAGTTCTTC	CASSLGLTSGRPYGTYNEQFF
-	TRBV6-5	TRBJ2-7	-	TGTGCCAGCAGTTACTCTCCAGGGGGGTACGAGCAGTACTTC	CASSYSPGGYEQYF
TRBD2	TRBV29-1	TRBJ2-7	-	TGCAGCGTGGGCCCTGGGCTAGCGGGAGCCTCCTACGAGCAGTACTTC	CSVGPGLAGASYEQYF
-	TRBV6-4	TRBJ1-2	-	TGTGCCAGCAGTCCAGGCTATGGCTACACCTTC	CASSPGYGYTF
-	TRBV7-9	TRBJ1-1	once	TGTGCCAGCAGCCCCGACAGGTCCATGAACACTGAAGCTTTCTTT	CASSPDRSMNTEAFF
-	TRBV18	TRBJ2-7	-	TGTGCCAGCTCACCACCCTTTTACGACAGAACCTACGAGCAGTACTTC	CASSPPFYDRTYEQYF
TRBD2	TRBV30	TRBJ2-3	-	TGTGCCTGGAGTCGGGGGAGGGAAAAAGATACGCAGTATTTT	CAWSRGREKDTQYF
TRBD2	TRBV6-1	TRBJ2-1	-	TGTGCCAGCAGGTTAGCGGGACTCAATTACAATGAGCAGTTCTTC	CASRLAGLNYNEQFF
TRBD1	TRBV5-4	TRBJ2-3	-	TGTGCCAGCAGCTTGATCAGGGGGGATACGCAGTATTTT	CASSLIRGDTQYF
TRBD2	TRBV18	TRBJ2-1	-	TGTGCCAGCTCACCGGGTAGTACTAGCGAATATTACAATGAGCAGTTCTTC	CASSPGSTSEYYNEQFF
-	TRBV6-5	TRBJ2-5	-	TGTGCCAGCTCGAGTCTTCAAGAGACCCAGTACTTC	CASSSLQETQYF
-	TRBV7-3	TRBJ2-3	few	TGTGCCAGCAGCTTGGCGGGGCGAGGCGGCACAGATACGCAGTATTTT	CASSLAGRGGTDTQYF
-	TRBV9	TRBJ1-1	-	TGTGCCAGCAGCGTAGCTTGGGGGGACACTGAAGCTTTCTTT	CASSVAWGDTEAFF
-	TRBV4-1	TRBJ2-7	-	TGCGCCAGCAGCCAAGATGCGGGATACGAGCAGTACTTC	CASSQDAGYEQYF
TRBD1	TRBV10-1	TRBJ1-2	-	TGCGCTTATAAAGCCGGGACAGTGAACTATGGCTACACCTTC	CAYKAGTVNYGYTF
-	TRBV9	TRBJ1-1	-	TGTGCCAGCAGCGGAAAGGGGTACGGGAGGACTGAAGCTTTCTTT	CASSGKGYGRTEAFF
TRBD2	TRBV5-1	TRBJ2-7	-	TGCGCCAGCAGCCTGGCGGGACTAGCGAACGAGCAGTACTTC	CASSLAGLANEQYF
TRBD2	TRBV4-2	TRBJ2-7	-	TGTGCCAGCAGCCAAGAAAACGGGGGGGACTACGAGCAGTACTTC	CASSQENGGDYEQYF
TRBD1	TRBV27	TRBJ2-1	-	TGTGCCAGCAGTTTAGCGCACAGGGGGGACTACAATGAGCAGTTCTTC	CASSLAHRGDYNEQFF
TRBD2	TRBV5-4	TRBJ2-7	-	TGTGCCAGCAGCTTGGAGGAGCGGGAGCTTGTCGAGCAGTACTTC	CASSLEERELVEQYF
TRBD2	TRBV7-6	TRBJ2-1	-	TGTGCCAGCAGCTTCCCTGGGGGGCTAGCGGGAGCCCCAGTCCGATTCGACAATGAGCAGTTCTTC	CASSFPGGLAGAPVRFDNEQFF
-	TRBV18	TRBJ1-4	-	TGTGCCAGCTCACCCCAACCAGGGTCGTATGAAAAACTGTTTTTT	CASSPQPGSYEKLFF
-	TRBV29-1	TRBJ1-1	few	TGCAGCGTCGAAGACAATCCCTATGAAGCTTTCTTT	CSVEDNPYEAFF
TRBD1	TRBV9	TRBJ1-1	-	TGTGCCAGCAGCACAGGGGGGTCCACTGAAGCTTTCTTT	CASSTGGSTEAFF
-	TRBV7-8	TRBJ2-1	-	TGTGCCAGCAGCTCTCAGGGTAATGAGCAGTTCTTC	CASSSQGNEQFF
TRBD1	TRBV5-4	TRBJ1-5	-	TGTGCCAGCAGCGCGGGACAGGGGAACGGCCAGCCCCAGCATTTT	CASSAGQGNGQPQHF
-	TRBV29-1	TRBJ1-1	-	TGCAGCGTTGATGTGACAGCCAACACTGAAGCTTTCTTT	CSVDVTANTEAFF
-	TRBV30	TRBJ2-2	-	TGTGCCTGGAGTACTCAGGGGACCGGGGAGCTGTTTTTT	CAWSTQGTGELFF